This TCR beta chain appears in the sequencing data of a study of CD8+CD57+ T cells in acquired aplastic anemia (dated by TCRdb to the late 2010s). Some background on the complete study: Extracted DNA from sorted CD4+ and CD8+ cells averaged around 3.4 ug, ranging from about 0.17 to 30 ug. For healthy donor samples, the average read count was roughly 9.9 million for CD4+ cells and 11 million to 14 million for CD8+ cells.

General findings and caveats noted by the study authors: No significant difference in CD8+ Simpson's diversity was found between patients and healthy controls (P=0.060). Around 28 CD8+ CDR3 sequences were found to be shared between patients and controls, but these sequences appeared to be highly expressed in patients and within the immunodominant clones of the patients.

Details on this clonotype: No antigen is known for it. No qualities accompany the bases; no much larger clone lies one base away.

Profiling of TCR beta VDJ combinations and CDR3 sequences used genomic DNA as the template. An Illumina HiSeq 2000 was used for TCR repertoire sequencing. The authors' pipeline ran thus. Repertoire assessment relied on Simpson's diversity index, CDR3 size and DJ length profiles, and TRBV/TRBJ rearrangement plots. The most abundant DNA sequence in the deep sequencing data was defined as the immunodominant clone. CDR3 amino acid sequences were screened for sharing across subjects and were compared with published repertoires and the VDJdb database. The public sequencing data were trimmed at Q25 with fastp and processed into clonotypes with MiXCR by TCRdb, which kept only in-frame beta chains. Each record represents a unique CDR3 protein, reported with the most common genes and DNA among its rows. The V and J calls follow TCRdb's processing rather than the paper's. This sample holds about 190,000 distinct CDR3 sequences; approximately 52% were observed only once. The ten largest clones represent 16% of the sample.

V is cut by 1 base and J by 2 bases, and the space between the germline ends is 8 bases. The CDR3 has 14 amino acids, counting the end cysteine and phenylalanine. The only DNA kept is the CDR3, 42 bases in frame from the first base. The study deep-sequenced TCR repertoires of sorted CD4+ and CD8+ blood T cells from severe aplastic anemia patients and healthy subjects. Ficoll-Paque density gradient centrifugation was used to isolate peripheral blood mononuclear cells. CD4+ and CD8+ T cells were sorted by FACS or magnetic beads before DNA extraction. The TCR sequence derives from a human donor in good health, serving as a control. The rearrangement combines TRBV12-3 or TRBV12-4 with TRBJ1-2; the D segment could be TRBD1, given 5 matching bases. Material for sequencing was sorted CD4+, CD8+, or CD8+CD57+ T cells (not recorded which) from PBMCs. DNA sequence: TGTGCCAGCAGTTTAGGGGGGATAAACTATGGCTACACCTTC. It is translated as CASSLGGINYGYTF.